A selection of T cell receptor beta chains follows, all from one sample in a study of cytomegalovirus exposure and HLA in healthy donors. The data were produced by immunoSEQ multiplex PCR, yet TCRdb's version contains in-frame clones alone and is incomplete. The data contain under 150,000 clones, roughly 80% of them singletons. The material sequenced was PBMCs. These receptors were obtained from a woman in her thirties in good health and CMV-seropositive. Each CDR3 is given with its conserved first and last residue.

j_call	v_call	cdr3_length	cdr3_aa
TRBJ1-3	TRBV15	14	CATTRNGGRNTIYF
TRBJ1-2	TRBV29-1	11	CSVGGDSGYTF
TRBJ1-4	TRBV5-1	15	CASRMESATNEKLFF
TRBJ2-7	TRBV27	15	CASGFSGQESYEQYF
TRBJ1-4	TRBV2	14	CASISGLVDEKLFF
TRBJ2-7	TRBV9	14	CASSVAGSSLEQYF
TRBJ1-2	TRBV27	13	CASSFSGYYGYTF
TRBJ2-1	TRBV6-6	15	CASKMAGVSYNEQFF
TRBJ1-1	TRBV2	15	CASKIPGGWGTEAFF
TRBJ1-1	TRBV18	13	CASSPSTGFEAFF
TRBJ1-1	TRBV19	13	CATSTGVNTEAFF
TRBJ2-1	TRBV12-5	17	CASGLARTSGSLGEQFF
TRBJ2-4	TRBV5-4	14	CASSLAGVGNIQYF
TRBJ2-1	TRBV5-1	17	CASSLVLTGGTHNEQFF
TRBJ1-1	TRBV19	16	CASSISASQLNTEAFF
TRBJ2-1	TRBV2	13	CASSDVLYNEQFF
TRBJ1-1	TRBV4-1	16	CASSQDPHSRNTEAFF
TRBJ1-1	TRBV5-1	14	CASSLTGANTEAFF
TRBJ1-1	TRBV6-5	14	CASRPGQARTEAFF
TRBJ2-5	TRBV2	15	CASSDVAGVAETQYF
-	TRBV7-9	16	CASSLARGGTSYEQYF
TRBJ2-4	TRBV5-3	18	CATHKEDRDLVGKNIQYF
TRBJ1-1	TRBV28	14	CASSPQGKGTEAFF
TRBJ2-5	TRBV10-3	13	CAMGGGQGETQYF
TRBJ2-4	TRBV18	14	CASSPEGLANIQYF
TRBJ2-7	TRBV4-1	18	CASSQITGLAGTSYEQYF
TRBJ2-7	TRBV5-6	14	CASSARQGTYEQYF
TRBJ2-2	TRBV9	15	CASTAAGGYTGELFF
TRBJ1-5	TRBV15	12	CATSGGWQPQHF
TRBJ1-1	TRBV5-1	15	CASSITPGTVSEAFF
TRBJ1-1	TRBV29-1	12	CSVEMANTEAFF
TRBJ1-2	TRBV4-1	16	CASSRPQDRGVYGYTF
TRBJ2-3	TRBV4-1	16	CASSQGLAGVVDTQYF
TRBJ2-7	TRBV18	14	CASRGTSFPNEQYF
TRBJ2-1	TRBV5-4	15	CASRPGLAGGEEQFF
TRBJ1-4	TRBV19	14	CASRLQGANEKLFF